The 30 T cell receptor beta chains reported below all come from one sample, sequenced in a study of CD4 T cells in relation to SARS-CoV-2 and coronaviruses. The method was immunoSEQ multiplex PCR; TCRdb's version includes in-frame clones alone and lacks a portion of them. The sample consists of approximately 25,000 clones, about four fifths of them appearing once. No antigens are known for them. Unexposed donor CD4+ T cells date from about 2011-2019, before the COVID-19 pandemic. After more than eight days of culture, CD4+ T cells were isolated. Material: CD4+ T cells from PBMCs, cultured in vitro. Receptors were obtained from a human donor in good health.

The gene calls are TRBV3-1 (or the pseudogene TRBV3-2) and TRBJ2-7, with D uncertain. The germline gives CDR1 LGHDT, CDR2 YNNKEL (reference sequence). V shed 1 base and J shed 7 bases, with 11 bases lying between them. The CDR3 totals 13 residues. In nucleotides, the CDR3 is TGTGCCAGCAGCCAAGGAGGTGCGAGGGAGCAGTACTTC. Residues: CASSQGGAREQYF.

The genes are TRBV30 and TRBJ2-3; either TRBD1 or TRBD2 may fit D (6 bases each). This CDR3 is 13 amino acids long. V was trimmed by 7 bases and J by 4 bases, leaving 15 bases between them. Germline lookup yields CDR1 GTSNPN and CDR2 SVGIG (reference sequence). CDR3: CASRGTLSDTQYF. CDR3 sequence (DNA): TGTGCCTCGCGCGGGACATTATCAGATACGCAGTATTTT.

The chain uses TRBV6-5 and TRBJ1-5, with D maybe TRBD1 (5 bases). Per the germline V gene, CDR1 is MNHEY and CDR2 is SVGAGI. V was shortened by 11 bases and J by 4 bases, with 15 bases between the two germline ends. This CDR3 has 13 residues. CDR3 protein: CAGGVAANQPQHF. The CDR3 coding sequence is TGTGCCGGGGGGGTTGCGGCAAATCAGCCCCAGCATTTT.

V is TRBV2 and J is TRBJ2-5; tentatively, D is TRBD2 (6 bases). Germline-derived CDR1 and CDR2 are SNHLY and FYNNEI. This CDR3 contains 13 residues. V was trimmed by 6 bases and J by 2 bases, leaving 10 bases between them. CDR3 region: CASRLGRQETQYF. CDR3 nucleotides: TGTGCCAGCAGGCTTGGGAGGCAAGAGACCCAGTACTTC. Full variable domain (missing parts from reference TRBV2 and TRBJ2-5): EPEVTQTPSHQVTQMGQEVILRCVPISNHLYFYWYRQILGQKVEFLVSFYNNEISEKSEIFDDQFSVERPDGSNFTLKIRSTKLEDSAMYFCASRLGRQETQYFGPGTRLLVL.

The chain couples TRBV5-1 to TRBJ1-2, with 11 positions matching TRBD1. The CDR3 has 15 residues. Germline V lookup: CDR1 SGHRS, CDR2 YFSETQ. The V segment lost 0 bases and the J segment 4 bases; nucleotides outside the gene matches: 2. The CDR3 protein is CASSLGGQGAYGYTF. In nucleotides, the CDR3 is TGCGCCAGCAGCTTGGGCGGACAGGGGGCCTATGGCTACACCTTC.

The rearrangement uses TRBV6-5 and TRBJ2-7; D gene unclear. The V and J ends lost 0 bases and 0 bases respectively, with 9 bases between them. CDR3 length: 15 residues. CDR1 is MNHEY and CDR2 is SVGAGI in the germline V gene. The CDR3 protein is CASSYSGLGSYEQYF. In nucleotides, the CDR3 is TGTGCCAGCAGTTACTCTGGGTTAGGCTCCTACGAGCAGTACTTC.

This clone has more than one count but fewer than ten. The rearrangement links TRBV4-3 to TRBJ1-6, with unresolved D. The germline V gene encodes CDR1 LGHNA and CDR2 YSLEER. CDR3 length equals 15 residues. Between the trimmed V and J ends, which lost 1 base and 9 bases, there was a span of 13 bases. In nucleotides, the CDR3 is TGCGCCAGCAGCCAAGTCCCCCGGATCAGTTCACCCCTCCACTTT. Translated, it gives CASSQVPRISSPLHF.

This clone was observed a few times. V usage is TRBV12-3 or TRBV12-4 and J usage is TRBJ1-1, with D uncertain. This CDR3 region has 13 residues. Trimming took 6 bases from V and 7 from J, leaving 15 bases between them. The CDR3 DNA reads as TGTGCCAGCAGCCTTACATTTGGGGATGAAGCTTTCTTT. Translating it yields CASSLTFGDEAFF.

The chain is built from TRBV5-6 and TRBJ1-2; the D is unclear. CDR1 is SGHDT and CDR2 is YYEEEE in the germline V gene. CDR3 length equals 14 residues. Trimming took off 0 bases at V and 3 bases at J, with 9 bases between the two ends. This CDR3 is CASSLGGVDYGYTF. As DNA, the CDR3 is TGTGCCAGCAGCTTGGGCGGGGTTGACTATGGCTACACCTTC.

The V and J genes are TRBV11-2 and TRBJ2-1; unclear D gene. Looked up from germline, CDR1 is SGHAT and CDR2 is FQNNGV. Trimming took 6 bases from V and 5 from J, leaving 5 bases between them. The CDR3 is made up of 11 amino acids. The CDR3 nucleotides are TGTGCCAGCAGAGTTAACAATGAGCAGTTCTTC. This codes for CASRVNNEQFF.

V is TRBV9 and J is TRBJ2-5; 13 bases agree with TRBD2. With 4 bases clipped from V and 5 bases from J, the junction kept 8 bases outside the gene matches. This CDR3 has 16 amino acids. Germline CDR1 reads SGDLS; CDR2 reads YYNGEE. CDR3 region: CASSQPTSGGRETQYF. The CDR3 DNA follows: TGTGCCAGCAGCCAACCGACTAGCGGGGGGAGGGAGACCCAGTACTTC.

The chain couples TRBV6-5 to TRBJ2-5, with 13 nucleotides matching TRBD2. Germline assignment: CDR1 MNHEY and CDR2 SVGAGI. The CDR3 has 15 residues. The ends lost 6 bases at V and 2 bases at J; junction bases unmatched: 3. CDR3 in amino acids: CASRVLAGGQETQYF. The CDR3 DNA reads as TGTGCCAGCAGGGTACTAGCGGGAGGGCAAGAGACCCAGTACTTC.

The chain carries TRBV7-3 and TRBJ2-1, with D possibly matching TRBD2 (6 bases). The CDR3 consists of 14 residues. Germline CDR1 is SGHTA and CDR2 is FQGTGA. V was clipped by 2 bases and J by 3 bases, with 8 bases between them. In DNA form, the CDR3 reads TGTGCCAGCAGCTTAGGGCGGGGCTACAATGAGCAGTTCTTC. The encoded protein is CASSLGRGYNEQFF.

V is TRBV4-3 and J is TRBJ2-1, with a tentative D call TRBD1 (5 bases). This CDR3 region has 14 residues. Germline CDR1 and CDR2: LGHNA and YSLEER. V was trimmed by 0 bases and J by 5 bases, leaving 8 bases between them. The DNA for the CDR3 is TGCGCCAGCAGCCAAGACAAAGGGGACAATGAGCAGTTCTTC. Protein sequence: CASSQDKGDNEQFF.

This chain's CDR3 is CASSREGQDNSPLHF. The CDR3 region has the DNA TGTGCCAGCAGCCGAGAAGGACAGGATAATTCACCCCTCCACTTT. The V gene is TRBV4-2, the J gene TRBJ1-6, with TRBD1 matching over 7 bases. This CDR3 has 15 residues. V dropped 4 bases and J dropped 5; count of bases not matched to a gene: 5. The germline CDR1 and CDR2 sequences are LGHNA and YNFKEQ.

The chain employs TRBV5-1 and TRBJ1-3; 9 bases are shared with TRBD1. V was clipped by 3 bases and J by 2 bases; unmatched bases: 9. The CDR3 consists of 17 residues. In germline, CDR1 is SGHRS, CDR2 YFSETQ. CDR3 in amino acids: CASSSAPGTGTGNTIYF. In DNA, the CDR3 is TGCGCCAGCAGCTCCGCCCCGGGGACAGGGACTGGAAACACCATATATTTT. Drawing the rest from reference TRBV5-1 and TRBJ1-3, the complete variable domain is KAGVTQTPRYLIKTRGQQVTLSCSPISGHRSVSWYQQTPGQGLQFLFEYFSETQRNKGNFPGRFSGRQFSNSRSEMNVSTLELGDSALYLCASSSAPGTGTGNTIYFGEGSWLTVV.

The DNA for the CDR3 is TGTGCCACCGAGGGAGGAGGGACCCAGTACTTC. It yields the protein CATEGGGTQYF. The chain uses TRBV6-4 and TRBJ2-5; perhaps TRBD2 as D (6 bases). The CDR3 totals 11 residues. The V and J ends lost 10 bases and 7 bases respectively, with 13 bases between them. In germline, CDR1 is MRHNA, CDR2 SNTAGT.

The rearrangement joins TRBV5-1 to TRBJ2-1; the D gene is possibly TRBD1 (5 bases). The V end lost 5 bases, the J end lost 3 bases, and 15 bases lay between the germline ends. CDR1 and CDR2 from the germline V gene are SGHRS and YFSETQ. The CDR3 covers 15 residues. The CDR3 nucleotides are TGCGCCAGCAGGGATACAGGAGTCCTCTACAATGAGCAGTTCTTC. Protein product: CASRDTGVLYNEQFF.

This chain joins TRBV14 and TRBJ2-1, with 10 nucleotides matching TRBD2. CDR1 is SGHDN and CDR2 is FVKESK in the germline V gene. J gave up 4 bases and V 4 bases, and 7 bases lay outside the gene matches. The CDR3 length is 16 residues. CDR3 residues: CASSRRLAGEYNEQFF. The CDR3 DNA is TGTGCCAGCAGCCGGAGGCTAGCGGGGGAGTACAATGAGCAGTTCTTC.

The genes are TRBV3-1 (or the pseudogene TRBV3-2) and TRBJ1-4; a possible D gene is TRBD1 (5 bases). Trimming removed 6 bases from V and 4 bases from J, with 15 bases in between. The CDR3 covers 15 residues. Germline V gene data show CDR1 as LGHDT and CDR2 as YNNKEL (reference sequence). The CDR3 loop is CASSRGDVNNEKLFF. In nucleotides, the CDR3 is TGTGCCAGCAGTCGGGGGGACGTCAATAATGAAAAACTGTTTTTT.

The chain combines TRBV5-1 with TRBJ1-3; 10 bases map to TRBD1. CDR3 length: 20 residues. Unmatched junction bases numbered 12, after V lost 0 bases and J lost 0 bases. Germline CDR1 reads SGHRS; CDR2 reads YFSETQ. This CDR3 reads CASSLAGSTGGQSSGNTIYF. In nucleotides, the CDR3 is TGCGCCAGCAGCTTGGCGGGTTCGACAGGGGGCCAAAGCTCTGGAAACACCATATATTTT. The variable domain in full, with the rest retrieved from reference TRBV5-1 and TRBJ1-3, is KAGVTQTPRYLIKTRGQQVTLSCSPISGHRSVSWYQQTPGQGLQFLFEYFSETQRNKGNFPGRFSGRQFSNSRSEMNVSTLELGDSALYLCASSLAGSTGGQSSGNTIYFGEGSWLTVV.

This chain joins TRBV14 and TRBJ1-5; possibly TRBD1 for D (5 bases). Trimming stripped 3 bases from V and 4 bases from J, with 7 bases between. Per the germline V gene, CDR1 is SGHDN and CDR2 is FVKESK. This CDR3 has 13 residues. This CDR3 is CASSQTENQPQHF. The CDR3 DNA sequence: TGTGCCAGCAGCCAGACAGAAAATCAGCCCCAGCATTTT.

The chain employs TRBV13 and TRBJ2-5, with unresolved D. The germline V gene has CDR1 PRHDT and CDR2 FYEKMQ (reference sequence). There are 16 residues in the CDR3. V was cut by 1 base and J by 4 bases, with 16 bases left in between. The CDR3 DNA is TGTGCCAGCAGCTTAGTCGGACCATCGTTAGGAGAGACCCAGTACTTC. It translates to CASSLVGPSLGETQYF. Variable domain in full (rest from reference TRBV13 and TRBJ2-5): AAGVIQSPRHLIKEKRETATLKCYPIPRHDTVYWYQQGPGQDPQFLISFYEKMQSDKGSIPDRFSAQQFSDYHSELNMSSLELGDSALYFCASSLVGPSLGETQYFGPGTRLLVL.

This clone was seen once. The chain has TRBV2 and TRBJ1-2; D gene ambiguous. Germline lookup yields CDR1 SNHLY and CDR2 FYNNEI. This CDR3 has 13 amino acids. The V end lost 7 bases, the J end lost 4 bases, and 13 bases lay between the germline ends. The CDR3 nucleotides read TGTGCCAGCACTCGCCGGGAGGCCTATGGCTACACCTTC. Translating it yields CASTRREAYGYTF.

V is TRBV5-6 and J is TRBJ2-3; a possible D gene is TRBD2 (7 bases). The V end lost 5 bases, the J end lost 3 bases, and 19 bases lay between the germline ends. This CDR3 comprises 16 residues. Germline CDR1 and CDR2: SGHDT and YYEEEE. This CDR3 is CASRPEGEGRTDTQYF. The CDR3 DNA reads as TGTGCCAGCAGACCGGAGGGGGAGGGTCGGACAGATACGCAGTATTTT.

This chain joins TRBV29-1 and TRBJ1-1, with 8 positions matching TRBD1. Germline V gene lookup returns CDR1 SQVTM and CDR2 ANQGSEA. Unmatched junction bases numbered 8, after V lost 6 bases and J lost 2 bases. The CDR3 has 14 residues. CDR3 nucleotide sequence: TGCAGCGTAGGGAGGACAGGGTCAAACACTGAAGCTTTCTTT. Translating gives CSVGRTGSNTEAFF. Together with reference TRBV29-1 and TRBJ1-1, the CDR3 gives the full variable domain: SAVISQKPSRDICQRGTSLTIQCQVDSQVTMMFWYRQQPGQSLTLIATANQGSEATYESGFVIDKFPISRPNLTFSTLTVSNMSPEDSSIYLCSVGRTGSNTEAFFGQGTRLTVV.

This chain links TRBV11-2 with TRBJ2-3; tentatively, D is TRBD2 (6 bases). The germline V and J ends were trimmed by 1 base and 6 bases, with 8 bases remaining between them. The CDR3 consists of 13 residues. CDR1 is SGHAT, CDR2 FQNNGV, per germline. The CDR3 DNA follows: TGTGCCAGCAGCTTAGCGGGAGAGGATACGCAGTATTTT. This codes for CASSLAGEDTQYF.

V and J are TRBV5-1 and TRBJ2-7; D possibly uses TRBD1 or TRBD2 (5 bases each). Germline values: CDR1 SGHRS, CDR2 YFSETQ. This CDR3 has 14 residues. The germline V and J ends were trimmed by 0 bases and 5 bases, with 12 bases remaining between them. The CDR3 region has the DNA TGCGCCAGCAGCTTGGGGCAGGGAGTCCACGAGCAGTACTTC. Translated, it gives CASSLGQGVHEQYF.

The genes are TRBV6-2 or TRBV6-3 and TRBJ2-7; the match to TRBD2 covers 12 bases. The CDR3 loop spans 18 amino acids. CDR1 MNHEY and CDR2 SVGEGT come from the germline V gene. Losses at the gene ends were 5 bases for V and 0 bases for J; bases not matched to a gene: 11. The CDR3 region is CASSDRTSGTLDSYEQYF. CDR3 coding DNA: TGTGCCAGCAGTGACAGGACTAGCGGGACCCTTGACTCCTACGAGCAGTACTTC.

The rearrangement joins TRBV4-3 to TRBJ2-3; D uncertain. Germline assignment: CDR1 LGHNA and CDR2 YSLEER. This CDR3 is 13 amino acids long. Trimming left V 1 base short and J 8 bases short, with 10 bases between. The CDR3 sequence is CASSQGFQGTQYF. CDR3 sequence (DNA): TGCGCCAGCAGCCAAGGGTTCCAAGGTACGCAGTATTTT.